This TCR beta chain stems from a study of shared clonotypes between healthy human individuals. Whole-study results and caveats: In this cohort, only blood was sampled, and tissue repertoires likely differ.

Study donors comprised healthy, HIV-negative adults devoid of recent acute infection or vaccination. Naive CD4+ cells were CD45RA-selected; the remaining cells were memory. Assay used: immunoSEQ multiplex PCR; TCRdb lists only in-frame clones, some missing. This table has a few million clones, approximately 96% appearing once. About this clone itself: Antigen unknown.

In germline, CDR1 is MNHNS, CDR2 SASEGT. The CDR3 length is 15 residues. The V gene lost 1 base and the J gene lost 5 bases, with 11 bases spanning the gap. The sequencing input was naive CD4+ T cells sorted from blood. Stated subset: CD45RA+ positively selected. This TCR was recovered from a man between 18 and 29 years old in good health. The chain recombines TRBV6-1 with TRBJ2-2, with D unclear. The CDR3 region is CASSEVGVLTGELFF. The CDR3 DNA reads TGTGCCAGCAGTGAAGTTGGGGTGTTGACCGGGGAGCTGTTTTTT.